The source of this T cell receptor beta chain is a study of radiation and T cells in renal cell carcinoma. Method: immunoSEQ multiplex PCR; TCRdb's copy keeps in-frame clones and lacks some. The profile shows approximately 100,000 clones, 86% of them singletons. The time point here: baseline pretreatment blood. Treatment given: 15 Gy SBRT to primary tumor, nephrectomy 4 weeks later. Per the germline V gene, CDR1 is GTSNPN and CDR2 is SVGIG (reference sequence). V was clipped by 0 bases and J by 7 bases, with 13 bases between them. This CDR3 has 13 amino acids. The material sequenced was blood, taken from a patient whose treatment included radiotherapy and nephrectomy. The rearrangement links TRBV30 to TRBJ2-7; a weak D match, TRBD2 (6 bases). This clonotype originated in a man aged 50 to 60 with renal cell carcinoma. CDR3 bases: TGTGCCTGGAGTGTAGGAGGGGCGGGGGAGCAGTACTTC. Protein sequence: CAWSVGGAGEQYF.